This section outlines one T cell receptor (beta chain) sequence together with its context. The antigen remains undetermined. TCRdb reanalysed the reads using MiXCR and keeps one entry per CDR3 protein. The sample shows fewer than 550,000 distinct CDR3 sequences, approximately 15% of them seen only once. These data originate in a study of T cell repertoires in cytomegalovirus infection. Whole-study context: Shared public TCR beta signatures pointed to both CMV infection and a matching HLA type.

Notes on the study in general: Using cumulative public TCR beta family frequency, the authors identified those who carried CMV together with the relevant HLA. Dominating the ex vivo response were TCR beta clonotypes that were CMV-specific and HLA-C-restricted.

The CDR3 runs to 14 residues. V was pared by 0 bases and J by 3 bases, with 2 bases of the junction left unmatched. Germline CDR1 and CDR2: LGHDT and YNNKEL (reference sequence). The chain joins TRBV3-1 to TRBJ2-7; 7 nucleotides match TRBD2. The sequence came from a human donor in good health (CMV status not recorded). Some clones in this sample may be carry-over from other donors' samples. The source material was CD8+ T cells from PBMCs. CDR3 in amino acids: CASSQETGGYEQYF. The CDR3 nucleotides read TGTGCCAGCAGCCAAGAAACGGGGGGCTACGAGCAGTACTTC.